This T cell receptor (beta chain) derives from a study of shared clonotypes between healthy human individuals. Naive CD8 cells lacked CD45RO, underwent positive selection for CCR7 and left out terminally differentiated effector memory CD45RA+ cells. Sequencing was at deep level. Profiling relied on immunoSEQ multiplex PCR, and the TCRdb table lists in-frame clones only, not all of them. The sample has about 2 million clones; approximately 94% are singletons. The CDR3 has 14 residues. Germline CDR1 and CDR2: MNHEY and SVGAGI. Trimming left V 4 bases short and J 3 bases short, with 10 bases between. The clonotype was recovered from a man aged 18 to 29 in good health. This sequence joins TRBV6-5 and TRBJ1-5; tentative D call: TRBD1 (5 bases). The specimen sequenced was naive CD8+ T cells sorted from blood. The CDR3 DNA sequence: TGTGCCAGCAGTTGGGGGGGGGACAATCAGCCCCAGCATTTT. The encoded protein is CASSWGGDNQPQHF.